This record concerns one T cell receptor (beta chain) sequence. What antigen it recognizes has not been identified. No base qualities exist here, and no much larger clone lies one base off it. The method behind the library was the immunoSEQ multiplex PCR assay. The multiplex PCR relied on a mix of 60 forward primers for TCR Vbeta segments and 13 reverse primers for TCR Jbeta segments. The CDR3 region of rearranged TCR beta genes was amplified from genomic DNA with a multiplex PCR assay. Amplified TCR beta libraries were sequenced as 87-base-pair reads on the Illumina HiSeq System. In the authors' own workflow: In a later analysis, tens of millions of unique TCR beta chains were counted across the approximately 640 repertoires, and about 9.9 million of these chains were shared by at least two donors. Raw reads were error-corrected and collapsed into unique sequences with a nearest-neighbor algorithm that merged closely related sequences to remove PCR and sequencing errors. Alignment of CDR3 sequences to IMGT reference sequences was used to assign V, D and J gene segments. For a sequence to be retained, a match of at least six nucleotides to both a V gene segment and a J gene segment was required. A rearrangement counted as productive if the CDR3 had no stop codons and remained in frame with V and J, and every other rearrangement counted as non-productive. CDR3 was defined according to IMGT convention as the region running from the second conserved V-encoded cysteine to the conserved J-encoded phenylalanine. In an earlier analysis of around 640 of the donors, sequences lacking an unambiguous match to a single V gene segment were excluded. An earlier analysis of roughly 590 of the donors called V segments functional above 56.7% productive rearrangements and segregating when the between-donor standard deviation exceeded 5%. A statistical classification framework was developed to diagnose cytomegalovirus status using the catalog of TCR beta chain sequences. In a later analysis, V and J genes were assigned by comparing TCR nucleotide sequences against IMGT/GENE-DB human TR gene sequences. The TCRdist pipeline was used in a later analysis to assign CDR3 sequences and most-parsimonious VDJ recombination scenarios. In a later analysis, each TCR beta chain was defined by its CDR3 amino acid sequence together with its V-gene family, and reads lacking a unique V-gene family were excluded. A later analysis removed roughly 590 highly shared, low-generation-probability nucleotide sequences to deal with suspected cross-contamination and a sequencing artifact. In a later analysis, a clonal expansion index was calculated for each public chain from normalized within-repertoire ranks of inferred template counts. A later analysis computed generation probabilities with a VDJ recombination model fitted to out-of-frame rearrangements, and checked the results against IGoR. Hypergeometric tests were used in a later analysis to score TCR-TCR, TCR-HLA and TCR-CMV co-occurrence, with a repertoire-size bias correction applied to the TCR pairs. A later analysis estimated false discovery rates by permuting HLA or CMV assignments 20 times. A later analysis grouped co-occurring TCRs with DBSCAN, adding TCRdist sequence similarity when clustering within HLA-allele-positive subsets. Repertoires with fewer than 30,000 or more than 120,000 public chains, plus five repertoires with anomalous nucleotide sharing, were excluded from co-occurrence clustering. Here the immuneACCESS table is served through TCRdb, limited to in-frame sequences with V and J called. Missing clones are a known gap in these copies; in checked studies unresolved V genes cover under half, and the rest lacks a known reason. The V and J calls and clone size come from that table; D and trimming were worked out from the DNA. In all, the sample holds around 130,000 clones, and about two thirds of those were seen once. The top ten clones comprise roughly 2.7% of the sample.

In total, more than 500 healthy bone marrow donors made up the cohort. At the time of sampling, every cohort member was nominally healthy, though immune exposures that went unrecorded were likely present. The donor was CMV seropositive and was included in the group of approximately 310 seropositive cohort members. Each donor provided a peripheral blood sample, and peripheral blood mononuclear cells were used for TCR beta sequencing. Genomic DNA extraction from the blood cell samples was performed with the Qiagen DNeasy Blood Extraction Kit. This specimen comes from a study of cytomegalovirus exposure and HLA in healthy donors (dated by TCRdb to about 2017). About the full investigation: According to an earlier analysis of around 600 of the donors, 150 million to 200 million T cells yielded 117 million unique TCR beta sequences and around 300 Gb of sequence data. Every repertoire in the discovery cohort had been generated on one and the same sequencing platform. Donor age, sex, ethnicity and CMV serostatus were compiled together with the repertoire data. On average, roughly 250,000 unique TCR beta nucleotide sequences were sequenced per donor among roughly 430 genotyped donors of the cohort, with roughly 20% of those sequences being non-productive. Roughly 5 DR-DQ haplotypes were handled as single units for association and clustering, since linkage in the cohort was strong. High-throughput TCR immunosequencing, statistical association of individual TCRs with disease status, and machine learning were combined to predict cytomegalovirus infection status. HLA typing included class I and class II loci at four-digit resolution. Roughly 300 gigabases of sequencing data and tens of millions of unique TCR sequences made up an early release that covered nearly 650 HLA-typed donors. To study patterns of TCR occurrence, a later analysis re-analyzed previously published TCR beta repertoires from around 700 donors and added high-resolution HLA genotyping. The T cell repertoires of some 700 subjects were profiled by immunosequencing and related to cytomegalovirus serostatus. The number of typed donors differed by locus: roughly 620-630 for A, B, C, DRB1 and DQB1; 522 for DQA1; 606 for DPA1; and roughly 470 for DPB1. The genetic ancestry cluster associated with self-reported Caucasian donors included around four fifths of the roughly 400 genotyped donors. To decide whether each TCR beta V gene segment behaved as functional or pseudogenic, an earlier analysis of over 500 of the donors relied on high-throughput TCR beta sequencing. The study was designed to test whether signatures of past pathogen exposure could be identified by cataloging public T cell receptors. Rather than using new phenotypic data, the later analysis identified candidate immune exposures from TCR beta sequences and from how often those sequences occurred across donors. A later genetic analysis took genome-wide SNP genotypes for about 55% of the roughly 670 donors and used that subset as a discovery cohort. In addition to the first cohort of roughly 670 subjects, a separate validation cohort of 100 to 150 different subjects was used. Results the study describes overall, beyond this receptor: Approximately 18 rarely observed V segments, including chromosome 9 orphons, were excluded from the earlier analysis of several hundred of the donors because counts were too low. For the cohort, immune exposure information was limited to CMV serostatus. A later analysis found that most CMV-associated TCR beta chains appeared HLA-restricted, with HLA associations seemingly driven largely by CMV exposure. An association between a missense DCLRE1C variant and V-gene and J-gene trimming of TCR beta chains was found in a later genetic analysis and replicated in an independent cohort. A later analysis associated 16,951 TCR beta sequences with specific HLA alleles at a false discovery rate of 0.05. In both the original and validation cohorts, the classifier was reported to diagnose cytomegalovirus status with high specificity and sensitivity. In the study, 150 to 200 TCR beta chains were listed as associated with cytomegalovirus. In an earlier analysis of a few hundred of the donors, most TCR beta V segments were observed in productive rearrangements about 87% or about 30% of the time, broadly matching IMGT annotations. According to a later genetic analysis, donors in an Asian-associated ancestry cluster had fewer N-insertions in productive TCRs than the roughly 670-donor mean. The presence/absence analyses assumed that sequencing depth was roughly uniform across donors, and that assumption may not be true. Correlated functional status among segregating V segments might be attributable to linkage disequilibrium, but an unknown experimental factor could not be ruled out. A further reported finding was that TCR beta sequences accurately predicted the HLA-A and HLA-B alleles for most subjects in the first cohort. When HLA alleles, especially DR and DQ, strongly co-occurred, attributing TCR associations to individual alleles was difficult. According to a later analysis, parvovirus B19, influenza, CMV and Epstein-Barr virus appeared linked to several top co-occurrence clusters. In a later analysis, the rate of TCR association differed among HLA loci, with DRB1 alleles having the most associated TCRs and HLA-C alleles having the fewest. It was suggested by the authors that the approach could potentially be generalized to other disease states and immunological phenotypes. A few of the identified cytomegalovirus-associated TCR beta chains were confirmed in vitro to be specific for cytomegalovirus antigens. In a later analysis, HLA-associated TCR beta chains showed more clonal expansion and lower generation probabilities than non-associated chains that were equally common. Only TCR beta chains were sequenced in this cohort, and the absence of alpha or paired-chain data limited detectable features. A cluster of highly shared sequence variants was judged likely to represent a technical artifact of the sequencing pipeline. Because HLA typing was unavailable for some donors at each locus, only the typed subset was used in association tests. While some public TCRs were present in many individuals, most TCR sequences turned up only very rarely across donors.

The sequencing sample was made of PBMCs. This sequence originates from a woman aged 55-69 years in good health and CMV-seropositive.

CDR3 protein: CASSQGPQPQHF. The nucleotide sequence is TGTGCCAGCAGCCAGGGCCCTCAGCCCCAGCATTTT. The rearranged chain carries TRBV2 and TRBJ1-5, with TRBD1 perhaps the D gene, on 5 matching bases. The cysteine opens and the phenylalanine closes a CDR3 of 12 amino acids. The DNA shown is the 36-base CDR3, in frame from base 1. Trimming at the junction amounts to 6 bases on V and 6 bases on J, and the germline ends lie 9 bases apart. Based on the germline V gene, the CDR1 and CDR2 sequences are SNHLY and FYNNEI.